A single sample is the source of the 18 T cell receptor beta chains below, sequenced in a study of blood T cell repertoires in COVID-19. The method was immunoSEQ multiplex PCR; TCRdb's version includes in-frame clones alone and lacks a portion of them. In the table there are about 190,000 clones, 88% of which are singletons. The sample consisted of peripheral blood. These receptors were collected from a man aged 35-49 years with active or convalescent COVID-19.

The gene calls are TRBV7-9 and TRBJ1-3; D is uncertain. V dropped 5 bases and J dropped 0 bases, with 8 bases sitting between them. The CDR3 spans 14 residues. Per the germline V gene, CDR1 is SEHNR and CDR2 is FQNEAQ (reference sequence). The CDR3: CASSPDNSGNTIYF. The CDR3 bases are TGTGCCAGCAGCCCCGACAACTCTGGAAACACCATATATTTT.

The chain carries TRBV2 and TRBJ1-1; no definite D call. Germline CDR1 and CDR2: SNHLY and FYNNEI. The CDR3 sequence is 12 residues long. V was pared by 4 bases and J by 3 bases, with 6 bases between. The CDR3 coding sequence is TGTGCCAGCAGTGTGCGATACACTGAAGCTTTCTTT. Translating it yields CASSVRYTEAFF.

The J gene is TRBJ2-1, the V gene TRBV5-4; 11 nucleotides align to TRBD2. The CDR3 loop spans 15 amino acids. Germline V gene sequence: CDR1 SGHNT, CDR2 YYREEE (reference sequence). The junction had 4 bases not matched to a gene; V was cut back by 4 bases and J by 4 bases. The CDR3 sequence: CASSRRTSGYNEQFF. CDR3 DNA: TGTGCCAGCAGCCGTCGGACTAGCGGGTACAATGAGCAGTTCTTC.

The CDR3 nucleotides read TGTGCCAGCAGCGCCCCTCAGGGGAAAGGCTATGGCTACACCTTC. The encoded protein is CASSAPQGKGYGYTF. V gene TRBV9 combines with J gene TRBJ1-2; TRBD1 is a possible D gene (6 bases). The V end was cut by 3 bases, the J end by 4 bases, with 16 bases between. There are 15 residues in the CDR3. From germline, CDR1 is SGDLS and CDR2 YYNGEE.

The chain uses TRBV29-1 and TRBJ1-1, with unresolved D. Germline CDR1 and CDR2: SQVTM and ANQGSEA. This CDR3 is 17 amino acids long. The germline V and J ends were trimmed by 6 bases and 1 base, with 24 bases remaining between them. The DNA for the CDR3 is TGCAGCGTGCGCGGTTGGCAGAAAAACCTACAGAACACTGAAGCTTTCTTT. Translated: CSVRGWQKNLQNTEAFF.

The chain is built from TRBV19 and TRBJ1-3; D is perhaps TRBD1 (5 bases). The CDR3 totals 15 residues. Trimming removed 10 bases at V and 0 bases at J, with 16 bases between. The V gene's germline CDR1 is LNHDA and CDR2 SQIVND (reference sequence). The CDR3: CATGTRAISGNTIYF. Here the CDR3 DNA reads TGTGCCACCGGAACCAGGGCAATCTCTGGAAACACCATATATTTT.

The chain joins TRBV9 to TRBJ1-3, with 7 bases that match TRBD1. The germline gives CDR1 SGDLS, CDR2 YYNGEE. J lost 4 bases, V lost 0 bases, and 10 bases had no gene match. The CDR3 has 17 residues. CDR3 sequence: CASSVGGGDPLGNTIYF. Here the CDR3 DNA reads TGTGCCAGCAGCGTAGGAGGGGGCGATCCCCTCGGAAACACCATATATTTT. Combining the CDR3 with reference TRBV9 and TRBJ1-3 gives the whole variable domain DSGVTQTPKHLITATGQRVTLRCSPRSGDLSVYWYQQSLDQGLQFLIQYYNGEERAKGNILERFSAQQFPDLHSELNLSSLELGDSALYFCASSVGGGDPLGNTIYFGEGSWLTVV.

The chain couples TRBV3-1 (or the pseudogene TRBV3-2) to TRBJ2-7; 8 nucleotides align to TRBD1. In germline, CDR1 is LGHDT, CDR2 YNNKEL (reference sequence). Trimming took 1 base from V and 6 from J; bases not matched to a gene: 5. The CDR3 spans 14 residues. CDR3 amino acids: CASSQAQGVREQYF. The CDR3 bases are TGTGCCAGCAGCCAAGCACAGGGGGTTCGCGAGCAGTACTTC.

DNA for the CDR3: TGTGCCAGTTCTAGGGGACAGGGTATCTACGAGCAGTACTTC. Translated: CASSRGQGIYEQYF. This rearrangement joins TRBV19 to TRBJ2-7; TRBD1 matches 9 bases. J gave up 3 bases and V 8 bases, and 8 bases lay outside the gene matches. The germline V gene has CDR1 LNHDA and CDR2 SQIVND (reference sequence). The CDR3 consists of 14 residues.

This chain connects TRBV6-5 to TRBJ1-2; TRBD1 aligns across 7 bases. This CDR3 has 12 amino acids. Germline CDR1 MNHEY, CDR2 SVGAGI. J was trimmed by 3 bases and V by 10 bases; bases with no gene match: 5. CDR3 residues: CATQGDYYGYTF. The CDR3 DNA reads as TGTGCCACGCAGGGGGACTACTATGGCTACACCTTC.

The chain is built from TRBV2 and TRBJ2-7, with 7 positions matching TRBD1. The germline CDR1 and CDR2 sequences are SNHLY and FYNNEI. V lost 6 bases to trimming and J lost 2 bases; unmatched junction nucleotides: 7. This CDR3 is built from 14 residues. This CDR3 reads CASSAGQATYEQYF. Written as DNA, the CDR3 is TGTGCCAGCAGCGCCGGACAGGCCACCTACGAGCAGTACTTC. The full variable domain, rest sourced from reference TRBV2 and TRBJ2-7, is EPEVTQTPSHQVTQMGQEVILRCVPISNHLYFYWYRQILGQKVEFLVSFYNNEISEKSEIFDDQFSVERPDGSNFTLKIRSTKLEDSAMYFCASSAGQATYEQYFGPGTRLTVT.

This clone has only a few counts. The chain carries TRBV6-1 and TRBJ2-7, with 11 bases aligning to TRBD1. V lost 4 bases to trimming and J lost 3 bases; unmatched junction nucleotides: 8. This CDR3 is 16 amino acids long. Germline assignment: CDR1 MNHNS and CDR2 SASEGT. The CDR3 DNA reads as TGTGCCAGCAGTGTGCAGCCGGGGACAGGGGGCTACGAGCAGTACTTC. Residues: CASSVQPGTGGYEQYF.

V gene TRBV7-2 combines with J gene TRBJ2-1, with 8 bases matching TRBD2. The CDR3 consists of 15 residues. V lost 1 base, J lost 5 bases, and 4 bases stayed unmatched. CDR1 is SGHTA, CDR2 FQGNSA, per germline. The CDR3 nucleotides are TGTGCCAGCAGCTTAGAAGTAGCGGGGAACAATGAGCAGTTCTTC. This gives the protein CASSLEVAGNNEQFF.

This chain joins TRBV19 and TRBJ1-1, with 7 bases that match TRBD1. Germline lookup yields CDR1 LNHDA and CDR2 SQIVND (reference sequence). Germline trimming cut 1 base from V and 7 bases from J; bases unmatched to any gene: 6. The length of the CDR3 is 14 residues. The CDR3 DNA follows: TGTGCCAGTAGTATAGCACAGGGGTTTGGTGAAGCTTTCTTT. This sequence encodes CASSIAQGFGEAFF.

The chain employs TRBV3-1 (or the pseudogene TRBV3-2) and TRBJ2-3, with TRBD2 matching over 11 bases. The CDR3 has 15 amino acids. The germline CDR1 and CDR2 sequences are LGHDT and YNNKEL (reference sequence). V gave up 6 bases and J gave up 5 bases; unmatched junction bases: 7. CDR3 in amino acids: CASRSTSGAEDTQYF. The CDR3 DNA is TGTGCCAGCAGGTCGACTAGCGGGGCTGAAGATACGCAGTATTTT.

CDR3: CASSEGRQETQYF. Written as DNA, the CDR3 is TGTGCCAGCAGTGAAGGTCGGCAAGAGACCCAGTACTTC. V and J are TRBV2 and TRBJ2-5; no firm D call. V was pared by 1 base and J by 2 bases, with 5 bases between. The CDR3 sequence is 13 residues long. Germline values: CDR1 SNHLY, CDR2 FYNNEI.

The V gene is TRBV7-3, the J gene TRBJ2-7; tentatively, D is TRBD2 (5 bases). The CDR3 has 13 residues. The V gene lost 2 bases and the J gene lost 3 bases, with 8 bases spanning the gap. From germline, CDR1 is SGHTA and CDR2 FQGTGA. CDR3 bases: TGTGCCAGCAGCTTATTAGCGAACTACGAGCAGTACTTC. It translates to CASSLLANYEQYF.

This chain connects TRBV29-1 to TRBJ1-5; TRBD1 is a possible D gene (6 bases). The CDR3 contains 14 residues. V was clipped by 7 bases and J by 0 bases, with 13 bases between them. The germline V gene has CDR1 SQVTM and CDR2 ANQGSEA. The DNA for the CDR3 is TGCAGCGCAGGGGAGGGCATTAGCAATCAGCCCCAGCATTTT. It specifies CSAGEGISNQPQHF.